This T cell receptor beta chain stems from a study of long-term antiretroviral therapy in people with HIV. For the study at large: In the earliest collections, sampling predates the 2015 immediate-ART recommendation by about a decade. Study-level points and caveats: Upon ART, diversity increased but remained lower than transplant donor controls.

Researchers report immunoSEQ v3.0 was run at survey level. Data came from immunoSEQ multiplex PCR; TCRdb stores just in-frame clones and leaves some out. The data hold about 26,000 clones, with over 75% observed a single time. For each donor, at least one pre-ART and at least two post-ART PBMC samples were available. Treatment of all HIV participants took place in the United States. As for this clone: Its antigen is still unknown.

The ends were cut back, 3 bases at V and 0 bases at J, with 10 bases in the middle. This CDR3 comprises 15 residues. The germline CDR1 and CDR2 sequences are SEHNR and FQNEAQ (reference sequence). The gene calls are TRBV7-9 and TRBJ2-3; tentative D call: TRBD2 (6 bases). The source material was unsorted PBMCs, sampled 1.1 years before starting antiretroviral therapy. The source of this sequence is a woman aged 25 to 39 with HIV. The CDR3 sequence is CASSLRRDSTDTQYF. CDR3 bases: TGTGCCAGCAGCTTGAGGCGGGATAGCACAGATACGCAGTATTTT.